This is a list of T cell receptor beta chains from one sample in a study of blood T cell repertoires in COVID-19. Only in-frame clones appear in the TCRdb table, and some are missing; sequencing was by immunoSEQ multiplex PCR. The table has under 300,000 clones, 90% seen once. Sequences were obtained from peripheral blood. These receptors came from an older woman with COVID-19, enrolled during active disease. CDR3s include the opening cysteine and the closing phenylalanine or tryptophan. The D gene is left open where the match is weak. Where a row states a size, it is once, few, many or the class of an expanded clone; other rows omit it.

TGTGCCAGCTCCTACAGGGGGAGGAACACTGAAGCTTTCTTT CASSYRGRNTEAFF TRBJ1-1 TRBV27 NA TRBD1
TGTGCCAGCAGCTCCTTCACTGAAGCTTTCTTT CASSSFTEAFF TRBJ1-1 TRBV7-2 once NA
TGCGCCAGCAGCCTGGCGTCCGGGGGACAGCCCCAGCATTTT CASSLASGGQPQHF TRBJ1-5 TRBV5-1 NA NA
TGTGCCTGGAGTAGACCGGGACTAGGCCAAGATACGCAGTATTTT CAWSRPGLGQDTQYF TRBJ2-3 TRBV30 NA TRBD2
TGTGCCAGCAGTTACGTGCAGGGGTTCACAGATACGCAGTATTTT CASSYVQGFTDTQYF TRBJ2-3 TRBV6-2/TRBV6-3 NA NA
TGCAGTGCTCGTTCAGGGAACACCATATATTTT CSARSGNTIYF TRBJ1-3 TRBV20-1 NA NA
TGTGCCAGCAGCCGTCAGGGGGGAGAGACCCAGTACTTC CASSRQGGETQYF TRBJ2-5 TRBV3-1/TRBV3-2 NA NA
TGCGCCAGCAGCTTGGCCCGGCGGGGGGATAGCACAGATACGCAGTATTTT CASSLARRGDSTDTQYF TRBJ2-3 TRBV5-1 NA TRBD2
TGCGCCAGCAGCCAATTGACGAGGACAGGGTCTGAAGCTTTCTTT CASSQLTRTGSEAFF TRBJ1-1 TRBV4-3 NA TRBD1
TGTGCCAGTAGGCGCACAGGGGGGCTCACAGATACGCAGTATTTT CASRRTGGLTDTQYF TRBJ2-3 TRBV19 NA TRBD1
TGTGCCATCAGCGAGGGGGCCCCGGGTGAAGCTTTCTTT CAISEGAPGEAFF TRBJ1-1 TRBV10-3 NA TRBD1
TGTGCCAGCAGCCTGGGAGGGGGGGCCACAGATACGCAGTATTTT CASSLGGGATDTQYF TRBJ2-3 TRBV5-4 NA NA
TGTGCCAGCAGCCAAGCTCCGCAGGTGTCTCATGGCTACACCTTC CASSQAPQVSHGYTF TRBJ1-2 TRBV4-2 NA NA
TGTGCCAGCAGCCAATTGACAGCTAGCACAGATACGCAGTATTTT CASSQLTASTDTQYF TRBJ2-3 TRBV14 NA NA
TGTGCCAGCAGCGTAGGGACAGGGGGCTCCTACGAGCAGTACTTC CASSVGTGGSYEQYF TRBJ2-7 TRBV9 NA TRBD1
TGTGCCAGCAGCTTAGGGGGGGGACATCCGAACACCGGGGAGCTGTTTTTT CASSLGGGHPNTGELFF TRBJ2-2 TRBV7-2 once NA
TGTGCCAGCAGCCGACCAACCGACGCAGGGGGTGCTTACGAGCAGTACTTC CASSRPTDAGGAYEQYF TRBJ2-7 TRBV4-2 NA TRBD1
TGTGCCAGCAGCCTACAGTTGAACTACGAGCAGTACTTC CASSLQLNYEQYF TRBJ2-7 TRBV5-5 NA NA
TGTGCCAGCAGCCCCAAGCGGACAGATAACTATGGCTACACCTTC CASSPKRTDNYGYTF TRBJ1-2 TRBV9 NA NA